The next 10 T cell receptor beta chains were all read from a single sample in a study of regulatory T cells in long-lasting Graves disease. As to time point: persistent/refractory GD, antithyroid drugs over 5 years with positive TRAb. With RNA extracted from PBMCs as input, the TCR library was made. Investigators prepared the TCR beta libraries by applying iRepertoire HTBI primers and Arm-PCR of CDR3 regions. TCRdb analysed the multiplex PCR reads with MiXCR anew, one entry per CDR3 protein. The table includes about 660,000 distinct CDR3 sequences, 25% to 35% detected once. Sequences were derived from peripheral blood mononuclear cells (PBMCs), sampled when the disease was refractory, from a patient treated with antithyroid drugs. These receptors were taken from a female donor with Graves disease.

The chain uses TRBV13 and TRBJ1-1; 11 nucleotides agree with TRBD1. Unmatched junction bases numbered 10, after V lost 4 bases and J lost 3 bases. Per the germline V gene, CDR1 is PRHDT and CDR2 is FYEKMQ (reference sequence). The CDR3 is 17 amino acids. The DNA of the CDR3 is TGTGCCAGCAGCTCCACGGACAGGGGGCGGCTGGACACTGAAGCTTTCTTT. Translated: CASSSTDRGRLDTEAFF.

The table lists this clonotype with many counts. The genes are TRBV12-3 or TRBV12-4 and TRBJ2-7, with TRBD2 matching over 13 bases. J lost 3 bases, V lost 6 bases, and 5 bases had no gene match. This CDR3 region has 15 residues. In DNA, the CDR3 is TGTGCCAGCAGCGGGGGACTAGCGGGATTCTACGAGCAGTACTTC. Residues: CASSGGLAGFYEQYF.

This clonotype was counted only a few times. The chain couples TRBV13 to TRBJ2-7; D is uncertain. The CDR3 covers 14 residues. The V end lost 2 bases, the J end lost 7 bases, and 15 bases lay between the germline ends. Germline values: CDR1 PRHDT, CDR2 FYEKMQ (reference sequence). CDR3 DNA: TGTGCCAGCAGCTTATCCCCGGGTCTTGATGAGCAGTACTTC. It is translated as CASSLSPGLDEQYF.

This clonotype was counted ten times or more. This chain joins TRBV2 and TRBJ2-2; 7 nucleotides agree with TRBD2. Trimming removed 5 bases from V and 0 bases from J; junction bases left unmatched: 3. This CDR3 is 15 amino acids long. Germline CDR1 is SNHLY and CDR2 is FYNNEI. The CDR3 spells CASSSSGSNTGELFF. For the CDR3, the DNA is TGTGCCAGCAGTTCTAGCGGTTCGAACACCGGGGAGCTGTTTTTT.

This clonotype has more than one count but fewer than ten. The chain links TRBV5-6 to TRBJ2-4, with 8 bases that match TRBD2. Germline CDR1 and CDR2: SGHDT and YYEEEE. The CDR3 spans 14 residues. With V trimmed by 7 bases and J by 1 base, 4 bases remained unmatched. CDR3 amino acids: CASRERGAKNIQYF. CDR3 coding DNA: TGTGCCAGCCGCGAGCGGGGGGCCAAAAACATTCAGTACTTC.

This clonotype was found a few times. CDR3 in amino acids: CASWRGGGPYEQYF. In nucleotides, the CDR3 is TGTGCCAGCTGGCGGGGAGGGGGCCCCTACGAGCAGTACTTC. J is TRBJ2-7 and V is TRBV28, with D perhaps assigned TRBD1 or TRBD2 (7 bases each). Trimming shortened V by 8 bases and J by 2 bases, and 16 bases separated the two germline ends. Per the germline V gene, CDR1 is MDHEN and CDR2 is SYDVKM. This CDR3 has 14 residues.

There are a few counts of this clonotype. CDR3 DNA: TGTGCCAGCAGTTTACGGGGCAGCAGGAACTACGAGCAGTACTTC. Translation gives CASSLRGSRNYEQYF. The genes are TRBV27 and TRBJ2-7; D is tentatively TRBD1 or TRBD2 (5 bases each). This CDR3 is built from 15 residues. Germline V lookup: CDR1 MNHEY, CDR2 SMNVEV (reference sequence). Trimming removed 2 bases from V and 3 bases from J, with 14 bases in between.

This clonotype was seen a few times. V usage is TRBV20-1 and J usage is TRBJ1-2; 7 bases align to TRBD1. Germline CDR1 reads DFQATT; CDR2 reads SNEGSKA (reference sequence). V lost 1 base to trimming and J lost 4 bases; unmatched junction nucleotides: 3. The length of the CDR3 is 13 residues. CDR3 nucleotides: TGCAGTGCTAGAGGGGGACAGCTCTATGGCTACACCTTC. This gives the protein CSARGGQLYGYTF.

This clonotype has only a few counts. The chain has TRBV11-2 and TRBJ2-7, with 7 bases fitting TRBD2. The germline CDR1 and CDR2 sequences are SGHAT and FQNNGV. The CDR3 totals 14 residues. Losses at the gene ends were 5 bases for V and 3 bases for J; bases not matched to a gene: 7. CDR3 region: CASSKSGNFYEQYF. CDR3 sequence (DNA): TGTGCCAGCAGCAAAAGCGGGAACTTCTACGAGCAGTACTTC. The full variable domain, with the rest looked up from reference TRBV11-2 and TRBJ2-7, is EAGVAQSPRYKIIEKRQSVAFWCNPISGHATLYWYQQILGQGPKLLIQFQNNGVVDDSQLPKDRFSAERLKGVDSTLKIQPAKLEDSAVYLCASSKSGNFYEQYFGPGTRLTVT.

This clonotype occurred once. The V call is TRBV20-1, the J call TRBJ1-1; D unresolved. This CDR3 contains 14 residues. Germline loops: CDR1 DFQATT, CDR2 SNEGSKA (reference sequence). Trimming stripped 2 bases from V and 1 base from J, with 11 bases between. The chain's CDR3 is CSARPPVGNTEAFF. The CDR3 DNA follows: TGCAGTGCTAGACCCCCAGTTGGGAACACTGAAGCTTTCTTT.